The present TCR beta chain was sequenced within a study of cytomegalovirus exposure and HLA in healthy donors. Broader study findings: In a later analysis, a missense DCLRE1C variant was linked to TCR beta V- and J-gene trimming.

The germline gives CDR1 MNHEY, CDR2 SVGAGI. Trimming left V 0 bases short and J 3 bases short, with 8 bases between. The CDR3 contains 15 residues. Concerning this clone: Its antigen is unknown.

60 Vbeta and 13 Jbeta primers were used in PCR. The data were produced by immunoSEQ multiplex PCR, yet TCRdb's version contains in-frame clones alone and is incomplete. The sample yields around 110,000 clones, roughly 71% seen once. The chain has TRBV6-5 and TRBJ1-4; tentatively, D is TRBD1 (6 bases). The clonotype was recovered from a male donor in good health and CMV-seropositive. Sequencing was carried out using PBMCs. CDR3 protein: CASSYSPGANEKLFF. CDR3 nucleotide sequence: TGTGCCAGCAGTTACTCACCAGGGGCTAATGAAAAACTGTTTTTT.